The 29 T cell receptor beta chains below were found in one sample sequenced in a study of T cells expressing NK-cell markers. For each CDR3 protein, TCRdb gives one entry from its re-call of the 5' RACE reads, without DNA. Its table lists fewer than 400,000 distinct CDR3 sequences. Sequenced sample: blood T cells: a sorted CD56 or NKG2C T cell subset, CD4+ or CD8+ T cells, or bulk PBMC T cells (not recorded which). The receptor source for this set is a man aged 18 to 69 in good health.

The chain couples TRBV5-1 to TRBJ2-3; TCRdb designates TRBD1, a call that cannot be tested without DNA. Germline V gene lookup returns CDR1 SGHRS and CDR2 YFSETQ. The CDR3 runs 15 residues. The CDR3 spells CASSSTAISTDTQYF.

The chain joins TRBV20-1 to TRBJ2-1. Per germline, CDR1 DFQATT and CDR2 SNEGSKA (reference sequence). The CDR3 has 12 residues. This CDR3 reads CSARPDNNEQFF.

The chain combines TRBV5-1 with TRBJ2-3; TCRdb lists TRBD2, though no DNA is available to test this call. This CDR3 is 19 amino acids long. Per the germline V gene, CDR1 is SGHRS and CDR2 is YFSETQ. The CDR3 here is CATSGGPKIAGESTDTQYF.

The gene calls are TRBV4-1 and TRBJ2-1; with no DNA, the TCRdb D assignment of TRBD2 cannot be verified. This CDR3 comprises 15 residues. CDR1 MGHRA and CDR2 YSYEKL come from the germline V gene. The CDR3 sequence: CASSPGLPQDNEQFF.

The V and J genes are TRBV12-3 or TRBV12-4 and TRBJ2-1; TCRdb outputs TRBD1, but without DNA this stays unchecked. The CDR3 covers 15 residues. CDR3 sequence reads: CASSPGRTFNNEQFF.

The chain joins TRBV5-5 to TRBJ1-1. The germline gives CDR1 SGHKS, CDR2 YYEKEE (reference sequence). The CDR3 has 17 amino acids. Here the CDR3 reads CASSWGAGQPLNTEAFF.

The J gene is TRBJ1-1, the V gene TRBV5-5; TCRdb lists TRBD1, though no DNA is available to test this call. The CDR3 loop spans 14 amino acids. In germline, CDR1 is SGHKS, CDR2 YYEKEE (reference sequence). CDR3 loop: CASSSTRGSTEAFF.

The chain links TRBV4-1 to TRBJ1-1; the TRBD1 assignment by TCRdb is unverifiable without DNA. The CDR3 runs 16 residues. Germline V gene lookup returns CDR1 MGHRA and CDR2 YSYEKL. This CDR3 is CASSPRVQGGGTEAFF.

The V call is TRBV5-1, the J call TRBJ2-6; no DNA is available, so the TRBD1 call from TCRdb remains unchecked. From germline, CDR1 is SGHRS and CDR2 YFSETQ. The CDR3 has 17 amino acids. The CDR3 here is CASSLRGIGSGANVLTF.

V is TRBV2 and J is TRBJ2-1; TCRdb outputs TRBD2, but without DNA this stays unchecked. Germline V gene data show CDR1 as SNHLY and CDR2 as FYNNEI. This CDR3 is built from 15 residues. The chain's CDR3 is CASSGSGTPLSEQFF.

CDR3 region: CASSLGPSNYGYTF. The gene calls are TRBV11-2 and TRBJ1-2. The V gene's germline CDR1 is SGHAT and CDR2 FQNNGV. CDR3 size: 14 residues.

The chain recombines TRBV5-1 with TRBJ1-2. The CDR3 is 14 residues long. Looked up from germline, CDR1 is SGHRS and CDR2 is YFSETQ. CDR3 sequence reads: CASSLEGSVSGYTF.

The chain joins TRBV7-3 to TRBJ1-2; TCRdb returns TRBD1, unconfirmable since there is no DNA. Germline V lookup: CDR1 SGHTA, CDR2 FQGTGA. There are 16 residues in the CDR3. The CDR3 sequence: CASSLSGDRTNYGYTF. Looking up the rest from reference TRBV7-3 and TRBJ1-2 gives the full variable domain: GAGVSQTPSNKVTEKGKYVELRCDPISGHTALYWYRQSLGQGPEFLIYFQGTGAADDSGLPNDRFFAVRPEGSVSTLKIQRTERGDSAVYLCASSLSGDRTNYGYTFGSGTRLTVV.

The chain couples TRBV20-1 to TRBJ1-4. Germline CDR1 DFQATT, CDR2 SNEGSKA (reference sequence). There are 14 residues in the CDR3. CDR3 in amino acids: CSAPPGGRREKLFF.

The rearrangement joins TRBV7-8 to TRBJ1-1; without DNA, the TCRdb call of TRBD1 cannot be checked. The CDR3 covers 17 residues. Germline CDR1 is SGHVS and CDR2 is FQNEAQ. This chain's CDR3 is CASSPAVLGTGNTEAFF.

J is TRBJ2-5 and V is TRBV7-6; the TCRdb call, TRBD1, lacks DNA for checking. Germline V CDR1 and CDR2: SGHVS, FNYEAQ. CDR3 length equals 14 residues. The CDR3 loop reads CASSYSGGGETQYF.

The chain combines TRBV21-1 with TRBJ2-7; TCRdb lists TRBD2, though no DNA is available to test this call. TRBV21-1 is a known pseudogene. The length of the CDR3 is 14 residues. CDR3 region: CASSTKARDYEQYF.

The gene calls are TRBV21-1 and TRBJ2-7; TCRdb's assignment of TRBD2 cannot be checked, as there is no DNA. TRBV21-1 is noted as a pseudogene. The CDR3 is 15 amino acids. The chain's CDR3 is CASSKVILAPAFEYF.

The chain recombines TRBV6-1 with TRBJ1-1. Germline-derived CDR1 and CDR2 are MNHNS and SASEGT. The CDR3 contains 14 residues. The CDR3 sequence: CASSELNMNTEAFF.

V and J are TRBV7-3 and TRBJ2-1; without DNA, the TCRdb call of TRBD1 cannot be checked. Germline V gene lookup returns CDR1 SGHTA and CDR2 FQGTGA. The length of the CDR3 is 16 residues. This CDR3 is CASSPMGQSSYNEQFF.

The CDR3 protein is CASRPIDTSGNTIYF. The chain recombines TRBV6-1 with TRBJ1-3. The CDR3 runs 15 residues. Per the germline V gene, CDR1 is MNHNS and CDR2 is SASEGT.

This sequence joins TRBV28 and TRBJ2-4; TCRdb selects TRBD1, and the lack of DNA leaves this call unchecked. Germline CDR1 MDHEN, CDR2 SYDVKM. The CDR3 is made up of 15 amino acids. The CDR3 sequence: CASSFGQAAKNIQYF. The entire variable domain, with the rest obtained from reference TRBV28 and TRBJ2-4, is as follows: DVKVTQSSRYLVKRTGEKVFLECVQDMDHENMFWYRQDPGLGLRLIYFSYDVKMKEKGDIPEGYSVSREKKERFSLILESASTNQTSMYLCASSFGQAAKNIQYFGAGTRLSVL.

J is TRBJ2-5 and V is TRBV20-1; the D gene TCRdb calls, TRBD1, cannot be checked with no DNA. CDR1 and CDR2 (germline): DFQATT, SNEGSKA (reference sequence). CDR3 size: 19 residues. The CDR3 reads CSARGTGGGPPVAKETQYF.

The CDR3: CASRKGLGSPLHF. The rearrangement uses TRBV25-1 and TRBJ1-6; TCRdb designates TRBD1, a call that cannot be tested without DNA. CDR3 length: 13 residues. The V gene's germline CDR1 is MGHDK and CDR2 SYGVNS.

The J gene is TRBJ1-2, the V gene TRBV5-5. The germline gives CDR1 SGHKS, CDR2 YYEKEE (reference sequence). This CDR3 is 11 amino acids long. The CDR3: CASSLDYGYTF.

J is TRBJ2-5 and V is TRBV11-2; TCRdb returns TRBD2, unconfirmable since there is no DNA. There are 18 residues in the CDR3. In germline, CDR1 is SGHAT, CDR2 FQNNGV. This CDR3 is CASSPAWVAGSRVETQYF.

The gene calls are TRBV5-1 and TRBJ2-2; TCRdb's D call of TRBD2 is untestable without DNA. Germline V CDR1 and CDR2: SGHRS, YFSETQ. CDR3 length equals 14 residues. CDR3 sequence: CASSGSKGHGELFF.

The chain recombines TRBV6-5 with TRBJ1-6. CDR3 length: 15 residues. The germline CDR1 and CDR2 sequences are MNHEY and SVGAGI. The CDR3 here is CASSFLRATNSPLHF.

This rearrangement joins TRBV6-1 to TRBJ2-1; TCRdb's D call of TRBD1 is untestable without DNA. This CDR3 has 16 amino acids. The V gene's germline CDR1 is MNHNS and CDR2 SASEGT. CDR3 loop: CASSPRTEEMLNEQFF.